These T cell receptor beta chains were read from a single sample in a study of blood T cell repertoires in COVID-19. Sequenced by immunoSEQ multiplex PCR; TCRdb stores in-frame clones only, minus some. The sample includes a few hundred thousand clones, 90% seen only once; the top ten take approximately 0.98%. Sequenced sample: peripheral blood. The receptors stem from a middle-aged woman with COVID-19, enrolled during active disease. CDR3s include the opening cysteine and the closing phenylalanine or tryptophan. Each record gives: clone size, J gene, CDR3 length, V gene, D gene, CDR3 protein, CDR3 DNA. A D gene is named only where the DNA matches it firmly. The size field is filled for only some rows; it gives once, few, many or a size class.

NA	TRBJ2-3	18	TRBV27	TRBD2	CASNSLGGAGDGTDTQYF	TGTGCCAGCAATTCCTTAGGCGGGGCGGGGGACGGCACAGATACGCAGTATTTT
NA	TRBJ2-7	15	TRBV9	TRBD1	CASSVASDRVWEQYF	TGTGCCAGCAGCGTAGCGTCCGACAGGGTGTGGGAGCAGTACTTC
NA	TRBJ1-1	13	TRBV9	NA	CASSVGPGTEAFF	TGTGCCAGCAGCGTTGGCCCCGGGACTGAAGCTTTCTTT
NA	TRBJ1-2	15	TRBV28	TRBD1	CASSLSPGQGLRYTF	TGTGCCAGCAGTTTATCCCCGGGACAGGGATTGCGCTACACCTTC
NA	TRBJ2-5	14	TRBV3-1/TRBV3-2	NA	CASSQTGIQETQYF	TGTGCCAGCAGCCAAACAGGGATCCAAGAGACCCAGTACTTC
few	TRBJ1-3	12	TRBV19	NA	CASKSSGNTIYF	TGTGCCAGTAAGAGCTCTGGAAACACCATATATTTT
once	TRBJ2-3	16	TRBV5-1	TRBD2	CASSQLAGGSTDTQYF	TGCGCCAGCAGTCAACTAGCGGGGGGAAGCACAGATACGCAGTATTTT
NA	TRBJ2-2	14	TRBV30	TRBD1	CAWSNRGSAGELFF	TGTGCCTGGAGTAACAGGGGGTCCGCCGGGGAGCTGTTTTTT
NA	TRBJ2-6	15	TRBV7-9	NA	CASSGGSSGANVLTF	TGTGCCAGCAGCGGAGGGAGCTCTGGGGCCAACGTCCTGACTTTC
few	TRBJ1-3	15	TRBV7-9	NA	CASSLEGGSGNTIYF	TGTGCCAGCAGCTTAGAAGGAGGCTCTGGAAACACCATATATTTT
NA	TRBJ1-3	15	TRBV7-2	NA	CASSVGLNSGNTIYF	TGTGCCAGCAGCGTAGGACTGAACTCTGGAAACACCATATATTTT
NA	TRBJ2-4	17	TRBV5-1	TRBD1	CASSLDLFRGTGDIQYF	TGCGCCAGCAGCTTGGATCTCTTTCGGGGGACAGGAGACATTCAGTACTTC
once	TRBJ2-5	12	TRBV29-1	TRBD1	CSVDRGLKTQYF	TGCAGCGTTGACAGGGGGCTGAAGACCCAGTACTTC
NA	TRBJ1-2	13	TRBV28	TRBD1	CASRPGTDYGYTF	TGTGCCAGCAGGCCCGGGACAGACTATGGCTACACCTTC
NA	TRBJ2-2	16	TRBV27	NA	CASTLNGGINTGELFF	TGTGCCAGCACCCTAAACGGAGGGATTAACACCGGGGAGCTGTTTTTT